The rows below give T cell receptor beta chains drawn from one sample of a study of CD8 T cells in ankylosing spondylitis. TCRdb used MiXCR to reprocess the 5' RACE reads, holding one entry per CDR3 protein. The sample contains about 160,000 distinct CDR3 sequences, about a sixth of which appear only once. What was sequenced was blood, either unsorted or a sorted T cell fraction (not recorded which). These receptors were collected from a male donor with ankylosing spondylitis or in good health (not recorded which). Both conserved end residues are part of each CDR3. Fields, in order: clone size, J gene, D gene, V gene, CDR3 protein, CDR3 DNA. The D gene is left open where the match is weak. Size is omitted from some rows. Given values are once, few, many or a class for expanded clones.

size: many; J: TRBJ2-1; D: .; V: TRBV5-1; CDR3: CASSLWADNEQFF; DNA: TGCGCCAGCAGCTTGTGGGCTGACAATGAGCAGTTCTTC
size: few; J: TRBJ1-6; D: TRBD1; V: TRBV20-1; CDR3: CSANTGVGSYNSPLHF; DNA: TGCAGTGCCAATACAGGGGTAGGCTCCTATAATTCACCCCTCCACTTT
size: many; J: TRBJ2-7; D: TRBD2; V: TRBV5-1; CDR3: CASRTAGGNEQYF; DNA: TGCGCCAGCAGGACAGCGGGAGGGAACGAGCAGTACTTC
size: few; J: TRBJ1-5; D: .; V: TRBV12-3/TRBV12-4; CDR3: CASSLTPSSNQPQHF; DNA: TGTGCCAGCAGTTTAACACCATCCAGCAATCAGCCCCAGCATTTT
size: few; J: TRBJ2-7; D: .; V: TRBV5-1; CDR3: CASSSAGRINEQYF; DNA: TGCGCCAGCAGCTCCGCGGGGCGGATCAACGAGCAGTACTTC
size: many; J: TRBJ1-1; D: .; V: TRBV20-1; CDR3: CSASRAVSTEAFF; DNA: TGCAGTGCTAGTCGGGCGGTTAGCACTGAAGCTTTCTTT
size: many; J: TRBJ2-4; D: TRBD2; V: TRBV5-1; CDR3: CASSTGTSSFKNIQYF; DNA: TGCGCCAGCAGCACCGGGACTAGCTCATTCAAAAACATTCAGTACTTC
size: .; J: TRBJ2-2; D: TRBD2; V: TRBV20-1; CDR3: CSARNRAGGITGELFF; DNA: TGCAGTGCTAGAAATAGAGCGGGAGGTATCACCGGGGAGCTGTTTTTT
size: .; J: TRBJ2-2; D: .; V: TRBV21-1; CDR3: CASSPNDNRSLQNTGELFF; DNA: TGTGCCAGCAGCCCTAACGACAATCGTAGTCTACAGAACACCGGGGAGCTGTTTTTT
size: .; J: TRBJ1-1; D: .; V: TRBV11-2; CDR3: CASSQMTPGTEAFF; DNA: TGTGCCAGCAGCCAGATGACCCCGGGGACTGAAGCTTTCTTT
size: .; J: TRBJ1-5; D: .; V: TRBV7-7; CDR3: CASSLVRGQPQHF; DNA: TGTGCCAGCAGCTTAGTCCGGGGGCAGCCCCAGCATTTT
size: many; J: TRBJ2-7; D: TRBD1; V: TRBV6-1; CDR3: CASREGTGGYEQYF; DNA: TGTGCCAGCAGAGAAGGGACAGGGGGTTACGAGCAGTACTTC
size: few; J: TRBJ1-5; D: .; V: TRBV5-1; CDR3: CASSLWGNSNQPQHF; DNA: TGCGCCAGCAGCTTGTGGGGGAATAGCAATCAGCCCCAGCATTTT
size: .; J: TRBJ2-1; D: .; V: TRBV5-5; CDR3: CASSLGPGNSNEQFF; DNA: TGTGCCAGCAGCTTGGGACCGGGAAACTCCAATGAGCAGTTCTTC
size: few; J: TRBJ2-7; D: .; V: TRBV28; CDR3: CASSYPTRRVVEQYF; DNA: TGTGCCAGCAGCTACCCGACTAGGCGAGTTGTCGAGCAGTACTTC
size: few; J: TRBJ2-7; D: TRBD2; V: TRBV20-1; CDR3: CSARGTSGRTHYEQYF; DNA: TGCAGTGCTAGGGGGACTAGCGGGAGGACTCACTACGAGCAGTACTTC
size: .; J: TRBJ2-2; D: TRBD2; V: TRBV28; CDR3: CASSPSGTSIYTGELFF; DNA: TGTGCCAGCAGCCCCTCCGGGACTAGTATATACACCGGGGAGCTGTTTTTT
size: many; J: TRBJ1-1; D: .; V: TRBV20-1; CDR3: CSADSMNTEAFF; DNA: TGCAGTGCCGACAGTATGAACACTGAAGCTTTCTTT